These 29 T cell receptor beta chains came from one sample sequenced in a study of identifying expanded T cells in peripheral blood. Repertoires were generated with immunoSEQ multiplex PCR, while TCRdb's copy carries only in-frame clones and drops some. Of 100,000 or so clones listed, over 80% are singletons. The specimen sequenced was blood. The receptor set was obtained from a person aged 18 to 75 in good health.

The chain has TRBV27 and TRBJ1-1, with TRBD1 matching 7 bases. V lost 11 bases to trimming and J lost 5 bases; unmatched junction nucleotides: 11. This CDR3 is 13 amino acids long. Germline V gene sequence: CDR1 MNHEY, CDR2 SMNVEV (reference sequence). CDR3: CAVIRQGGTEAFF. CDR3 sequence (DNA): TGTGCCGTTATTCGACAGGGAGGAACTGAAGCTTTCTTT.

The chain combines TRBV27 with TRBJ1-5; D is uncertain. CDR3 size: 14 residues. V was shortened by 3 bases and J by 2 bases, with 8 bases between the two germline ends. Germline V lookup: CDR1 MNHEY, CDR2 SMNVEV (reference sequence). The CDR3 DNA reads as TGTGCCAGCAGTTTGTTTTCCGGCAATCAGCCCCAGCATTTT. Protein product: CASSLFSGNQPQHF.

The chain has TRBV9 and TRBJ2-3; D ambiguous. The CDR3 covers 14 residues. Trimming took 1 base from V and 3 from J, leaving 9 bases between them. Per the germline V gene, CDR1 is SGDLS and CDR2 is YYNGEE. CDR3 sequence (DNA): TGTGCCAGCAGCGTAACTTCTCGGACAGATACGCAGTATTTT. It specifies CASSVTSRTDTQYF.

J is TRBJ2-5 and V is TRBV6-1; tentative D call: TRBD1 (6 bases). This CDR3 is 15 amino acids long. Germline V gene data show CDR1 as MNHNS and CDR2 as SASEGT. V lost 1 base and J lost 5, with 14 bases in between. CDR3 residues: CASSEVWGLGETQYF. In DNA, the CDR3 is TGTGCCAGCAGTGAAGTGTGGGGGCTCGGGGAGACCCAGTACTTC.

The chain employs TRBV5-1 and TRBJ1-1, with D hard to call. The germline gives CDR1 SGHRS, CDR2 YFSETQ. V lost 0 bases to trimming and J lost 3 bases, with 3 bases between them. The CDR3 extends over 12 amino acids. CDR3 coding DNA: TGCGCCAGCAGCTTGGGGGACACTGAAGCTTTCTTT. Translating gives CASSLGDTEAFF.

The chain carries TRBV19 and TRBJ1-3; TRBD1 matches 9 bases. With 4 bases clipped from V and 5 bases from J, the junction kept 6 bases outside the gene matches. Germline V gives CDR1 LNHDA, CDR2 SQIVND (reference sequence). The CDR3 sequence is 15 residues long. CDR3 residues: CASSTDRGERNTIYF. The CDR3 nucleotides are TGTGCCAGTAGTACGGACAGGGGAGAAAGAAACACCATATATTTT.

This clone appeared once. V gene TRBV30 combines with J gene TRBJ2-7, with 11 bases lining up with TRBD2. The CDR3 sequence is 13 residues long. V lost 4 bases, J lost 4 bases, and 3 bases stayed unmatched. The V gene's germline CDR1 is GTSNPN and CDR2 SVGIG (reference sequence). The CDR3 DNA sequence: TGTGCCTGGACTAGACTAGCGGGGTACGAGCAGTACTTC. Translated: CAWTRLAGYEQYF.

As DNA, the CDR3 is TGCAGCATCCGACAGGGTTCCGGGGCCAAAAACATTCAGTACTTC. This translates into CSIRQGSGAKNIQYF. This chain joins TRBV29-1 and TRBJ2-4; TRBD1 aligns across 7 bases. V trimming: 8 bases; J trimming: 1 base; junction bases outside the gene matches: 11. Germline V gives CDR1 SQVTM, CDR2 ANQGSEA. The CDR3 length is 15 residues.

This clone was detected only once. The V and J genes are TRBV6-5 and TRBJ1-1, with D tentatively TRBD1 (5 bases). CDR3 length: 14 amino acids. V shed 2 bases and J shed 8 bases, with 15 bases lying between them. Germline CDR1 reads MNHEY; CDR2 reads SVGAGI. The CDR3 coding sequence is TGTGCCAGCAGTTACGGGGACCGAATGAAAGAAGCTTTCTTT. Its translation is CASSYGDRMKEAFF.

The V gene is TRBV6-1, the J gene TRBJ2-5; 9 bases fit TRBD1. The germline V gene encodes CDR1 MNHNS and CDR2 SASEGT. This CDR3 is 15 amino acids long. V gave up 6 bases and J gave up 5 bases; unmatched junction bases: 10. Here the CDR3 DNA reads TGTGCCAGCAGGTCGCCGGACAGGGGATCCGAGACCCAGTACTTC. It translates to CASRSPDRGSETQYF.

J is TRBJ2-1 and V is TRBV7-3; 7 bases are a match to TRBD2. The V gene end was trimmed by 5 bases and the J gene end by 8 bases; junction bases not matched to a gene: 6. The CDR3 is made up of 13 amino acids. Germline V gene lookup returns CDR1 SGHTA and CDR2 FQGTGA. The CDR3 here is CASSISLADEQFF. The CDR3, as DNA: TGTGCCAGCAGCATCTCTCTAGCGGATGAGCAGTTCTTC.

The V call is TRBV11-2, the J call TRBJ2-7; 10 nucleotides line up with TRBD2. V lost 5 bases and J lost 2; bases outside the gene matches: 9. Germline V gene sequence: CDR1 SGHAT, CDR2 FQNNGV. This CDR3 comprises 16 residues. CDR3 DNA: TGTGCCAGCAGCCCTAAAGCGGGAGGGGAAACCTACGAGCAGTACTTC. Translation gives CASSPKAGGETYEQYF.

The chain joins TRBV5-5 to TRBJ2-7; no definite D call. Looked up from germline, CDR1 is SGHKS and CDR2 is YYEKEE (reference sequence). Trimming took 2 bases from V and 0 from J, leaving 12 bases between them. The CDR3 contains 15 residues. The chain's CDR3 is CASSFTGRSSYEQYF. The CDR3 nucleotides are TGTGCCAGCAGCTTTACGGGCAGGAGCTCCTACGAGCAGTACTTC.

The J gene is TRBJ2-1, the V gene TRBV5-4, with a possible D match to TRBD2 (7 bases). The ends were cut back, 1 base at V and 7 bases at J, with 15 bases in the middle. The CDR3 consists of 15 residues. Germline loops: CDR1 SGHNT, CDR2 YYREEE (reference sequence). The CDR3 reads CASSLLDAGANEQFF. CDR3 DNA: TGTGCCAGCAGCTTGCTCGATGCGGGGGCAAATGAGCAGTTCTTC.

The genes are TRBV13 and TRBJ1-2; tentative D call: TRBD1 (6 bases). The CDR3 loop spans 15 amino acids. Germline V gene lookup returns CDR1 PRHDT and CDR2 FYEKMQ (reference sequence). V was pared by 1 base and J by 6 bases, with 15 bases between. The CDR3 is CASSLDRGSIDGYTF. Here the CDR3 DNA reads TGTGCCAGCAGCTTAGATAGGGGGAGTATCGATGGCTACACCTTC.

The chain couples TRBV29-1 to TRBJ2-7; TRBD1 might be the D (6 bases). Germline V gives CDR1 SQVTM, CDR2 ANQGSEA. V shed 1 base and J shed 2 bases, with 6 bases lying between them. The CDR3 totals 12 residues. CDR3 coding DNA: TGCAGCGTTGAAGGGGACACCTACGAGCAGTACTTC. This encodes CSVEGDTYEQYF.

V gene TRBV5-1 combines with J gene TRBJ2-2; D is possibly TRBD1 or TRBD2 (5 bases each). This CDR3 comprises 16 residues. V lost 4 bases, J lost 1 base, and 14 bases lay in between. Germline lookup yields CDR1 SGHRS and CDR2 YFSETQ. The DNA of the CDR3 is TGCGCCAGCAGCCGGACGGGGCCCCAGAACACCGGGGAGCTGTTTTTT. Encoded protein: CASSRTGPQNTGELFF. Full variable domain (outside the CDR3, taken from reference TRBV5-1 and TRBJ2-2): KAGVTQTPRYLIKTRGQQVTLSCSPISGHRSVSWYQQTPGQGLQFLFEYFSETQRNKGNFPGRFSGRQFSNSRSEMNVSTLELGDSALYLCASSRTGPQNTGELFFGEGSRLTVL.

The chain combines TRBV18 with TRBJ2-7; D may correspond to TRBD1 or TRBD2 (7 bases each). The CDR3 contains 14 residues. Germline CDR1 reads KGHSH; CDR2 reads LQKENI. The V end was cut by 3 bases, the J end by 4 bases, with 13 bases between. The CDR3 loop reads CASSPGRGGYEQYF. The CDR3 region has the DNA TGTGCCAGCTCACCGGGCAGGGGGGGTTACGAGCAGTACTTC.

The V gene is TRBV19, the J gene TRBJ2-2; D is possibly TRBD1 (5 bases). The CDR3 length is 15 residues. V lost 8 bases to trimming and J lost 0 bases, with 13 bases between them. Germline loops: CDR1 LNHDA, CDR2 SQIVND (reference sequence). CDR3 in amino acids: CASQWTPTNTGELFF. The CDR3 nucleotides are TGTGCCAGTCAATGGACACCCACGAACACCGGGGAGCTGTTTTTT.

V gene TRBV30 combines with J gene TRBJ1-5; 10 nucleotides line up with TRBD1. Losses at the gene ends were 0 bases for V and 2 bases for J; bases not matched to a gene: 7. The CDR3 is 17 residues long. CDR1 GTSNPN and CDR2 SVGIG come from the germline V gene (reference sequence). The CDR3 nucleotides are TGTGCCTGGAGTGTAGGACAGGGGGAGATCGGCAATCAGCCCCAGCATTTT. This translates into CAWSVGQGEIGNQPQHF.

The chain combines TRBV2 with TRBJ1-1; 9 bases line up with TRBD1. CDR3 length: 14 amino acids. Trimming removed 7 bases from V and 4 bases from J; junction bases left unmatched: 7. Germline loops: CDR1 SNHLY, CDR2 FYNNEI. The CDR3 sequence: CASTPLTGGTEAFF. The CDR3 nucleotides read TGTGCCAGCACTCCACTGACAGGGGGCACTGAAGCTTTCTTT.

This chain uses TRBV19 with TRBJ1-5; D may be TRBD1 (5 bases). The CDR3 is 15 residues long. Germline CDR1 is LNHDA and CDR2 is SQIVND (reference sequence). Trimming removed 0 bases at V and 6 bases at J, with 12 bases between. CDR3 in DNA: TGTGCCAGTAGTATAGATCGGGTCGGGGGTCAGCCCCAGCATTTT. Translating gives CASSIDRVGGQPQHF. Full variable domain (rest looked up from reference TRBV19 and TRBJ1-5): DGGITQSPKYLFRKEGQNVTLSCEQNLNHDAMYWYRQDPGQGLRLIYYSQIVNDFQKGDIAEGYSVSREKKESFPLTVTSAQKNPTAFYLCASSIDRVGGQPQHFGDGTRLSIL.

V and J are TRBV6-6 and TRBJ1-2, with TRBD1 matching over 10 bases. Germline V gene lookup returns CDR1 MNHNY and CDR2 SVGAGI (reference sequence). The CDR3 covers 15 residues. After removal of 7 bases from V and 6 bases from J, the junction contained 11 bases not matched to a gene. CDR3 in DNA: TGTGCCAGCACCCTCCCGTCCGGGACAGGGGATGGCTACACCTTC. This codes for CASTLPSGTGDGYTF.

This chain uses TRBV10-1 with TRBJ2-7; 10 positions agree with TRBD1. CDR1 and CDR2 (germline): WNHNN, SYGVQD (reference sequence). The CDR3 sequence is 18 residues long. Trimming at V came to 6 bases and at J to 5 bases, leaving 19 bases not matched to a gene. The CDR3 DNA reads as TGCGCCAGCAGCCCCTCCCCGGGACAGGGGAAGGGATGGGACGAGCAGTACTTC. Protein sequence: CASSPSPGQGKGWDEQYF.

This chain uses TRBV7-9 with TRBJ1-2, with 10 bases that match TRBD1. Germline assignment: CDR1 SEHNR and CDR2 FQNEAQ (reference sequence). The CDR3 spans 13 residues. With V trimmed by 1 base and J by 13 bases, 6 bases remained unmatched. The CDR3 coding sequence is TGTGCCAGCAGCTTAGACGGGACAGGGGCCTTCACCTTC. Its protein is CASSLDGTGAFTF.

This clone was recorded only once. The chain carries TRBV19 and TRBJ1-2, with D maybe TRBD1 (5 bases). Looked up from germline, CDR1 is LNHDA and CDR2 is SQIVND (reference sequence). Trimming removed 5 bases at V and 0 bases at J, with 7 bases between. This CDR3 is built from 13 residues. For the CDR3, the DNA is TGTGCCAGTAGTTCGACAGCTAACTATGGCTACACCTTC. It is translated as CASSSTANYGYTF.

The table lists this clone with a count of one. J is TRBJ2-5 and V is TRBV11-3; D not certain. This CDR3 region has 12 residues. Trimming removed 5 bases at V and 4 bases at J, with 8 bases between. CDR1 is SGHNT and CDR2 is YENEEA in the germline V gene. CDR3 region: CASSHYLETQYF. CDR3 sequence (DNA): TGTGCCAGCAGCCATTACCTAGAGACCCAGTACTTC.

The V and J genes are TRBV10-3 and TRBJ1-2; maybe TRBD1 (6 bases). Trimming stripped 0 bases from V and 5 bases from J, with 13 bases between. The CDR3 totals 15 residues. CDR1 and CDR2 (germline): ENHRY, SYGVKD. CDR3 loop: CAISESQGTAYGYTF. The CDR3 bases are TGTGCCATCAGTGAGTCCCAGGGGACCGCGTATGGCTACACCTTC.

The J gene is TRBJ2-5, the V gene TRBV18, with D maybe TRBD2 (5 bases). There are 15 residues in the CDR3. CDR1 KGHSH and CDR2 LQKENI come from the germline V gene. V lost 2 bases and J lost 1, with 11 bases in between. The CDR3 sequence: CASSPYAGAQETQYF. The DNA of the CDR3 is TGTGCCAGCTCACCATACGCGGGCGCCCAAGAGACCCAGTACTTC.